This T cell receptor beta chain was found in a study of CD8+ T cells in alopecia areata. Study-level information: Those patients who were treated received oral tofacitinib, which was given at 5 to 10 mg twice daily for moderate-to-severe alopecia areata.

Reverse transcribed after extraction, RNA yielded cDNA as the sequencing template. Profiled with immunoSEQ multiplex PCR; TCRdb holds only in-frame clones, not every one. The sample carries some 51,000 clones, 96% recorded once. The table lists this clone with a count of one. Its target is not known. Isolation of CD4+ and CD8+ T cells from PBMCs was achieved by sorting. The germline V gene encodes CDR1 SGHAT and CDR2 FQNNGV. With 0 bases removed from V and 7 bases from J, the gap between germline ends came to 16 bases. The CDR3 is 17 amino acids. Broader study findings: Clonality in lesional scalp, especially alopecia totalis/universalis, exceeded that of normal scalp.

The chain uses TRBV11-2 and TRBJ1-6; TRBD1 is a possible D gene (6 bases). This material consisted of CD8+ T cells sorted from blood, taken at week 0. The origin of this receptor is a human donor with alopecia areata. Here the CDR3 DNA reads TGTGCCAGCAGCTTAGATCAGGGGTATTTGAGGAATTCACCCCTCCACTTT. Amino acid sequence: CASSLDQGYLRNSPLHF.